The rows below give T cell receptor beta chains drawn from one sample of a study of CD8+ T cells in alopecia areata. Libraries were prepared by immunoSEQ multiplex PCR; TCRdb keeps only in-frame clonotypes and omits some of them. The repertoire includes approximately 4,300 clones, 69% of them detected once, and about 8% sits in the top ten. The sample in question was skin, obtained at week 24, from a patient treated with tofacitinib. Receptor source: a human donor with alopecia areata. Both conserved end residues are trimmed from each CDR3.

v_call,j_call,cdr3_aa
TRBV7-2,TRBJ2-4,ASSLVGTSGRAQNIQY
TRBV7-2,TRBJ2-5,ASSPKRGHQETQY
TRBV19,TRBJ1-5,ASSIPPEGTVYSNQPQH
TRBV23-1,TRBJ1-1,ASSQSGRGPEAF
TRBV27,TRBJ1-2,ASSPTPRQGYNYGYT
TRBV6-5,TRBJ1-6,ASRPGTGGNSPLH
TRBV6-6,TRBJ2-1,ASKAAGTRYDNEQF
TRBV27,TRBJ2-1,ASRPPTSGSYNEQF
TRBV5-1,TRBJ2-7,ASSDGTGRYEQY
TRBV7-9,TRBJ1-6,ASSLAQGSFDSPLH
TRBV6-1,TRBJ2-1,ASSDGTSRLNEQF
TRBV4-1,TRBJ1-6,ASSQGSLGSPLH
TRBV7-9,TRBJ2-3,ASSLVVASGPRRRDTQY
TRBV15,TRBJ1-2,ATSREGGGAGYT
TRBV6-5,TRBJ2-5,ASSGIGETQY
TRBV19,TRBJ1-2,ASSSWSKGRGGYT
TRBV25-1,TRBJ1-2,ASGYAGGLYGYT
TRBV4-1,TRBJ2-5,ASSQDTGVETQY
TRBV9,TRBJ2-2,ASSRGQLNTGELF
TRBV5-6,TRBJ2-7,ASSLAGGSYEQY
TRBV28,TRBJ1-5,ASSLLQGEQPQH
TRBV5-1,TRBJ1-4,ASSLVAATNEKLF
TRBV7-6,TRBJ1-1,ASSPYSGPGYTEAF
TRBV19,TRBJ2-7,ASRRGPTYEQY
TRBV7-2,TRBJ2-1,ASSLLTRDNEQF
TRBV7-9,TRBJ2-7,ASSDPGQGTYEQY
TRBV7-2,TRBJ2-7,ASSLARGTAYEQY
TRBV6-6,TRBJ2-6,ASSYELSGANVLT
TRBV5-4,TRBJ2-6,ASSLETSISGANVLT
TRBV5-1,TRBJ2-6,ASSLGSQGALRSGANVLT
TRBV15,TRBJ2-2,ATSRGEGANTGELF
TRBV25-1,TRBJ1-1,ASSERTESYTEAF
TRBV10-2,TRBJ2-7,ASSDSGTVSSYEQY
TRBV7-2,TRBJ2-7,ASSSLPTGSISYEQY
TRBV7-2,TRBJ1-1,ASSLEGNTEAF
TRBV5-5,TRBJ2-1,ASSSEGLAGGPKNEQF
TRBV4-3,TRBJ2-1,ASSRDSSYNEQF
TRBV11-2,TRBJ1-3,ASSLEPGGNTIY
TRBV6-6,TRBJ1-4,ASSLSAALGEKLF
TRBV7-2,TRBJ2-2,ASSFQGAGGELF
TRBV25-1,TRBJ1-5,ASGYNQPQH
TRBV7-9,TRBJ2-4,ASSRSGAKNIQY
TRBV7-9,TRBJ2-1,ASSLVAGGPGDNEQF
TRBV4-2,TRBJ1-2,ASSARTDDYGYT
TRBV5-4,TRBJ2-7,ASSQGLEVEQY
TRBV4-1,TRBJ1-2,ASSQEVAGGYGYT
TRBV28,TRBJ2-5,ASSLGQNQETQY
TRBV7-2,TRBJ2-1,ASTSRDSGYNEQF
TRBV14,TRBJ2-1,ASSQVLGSEQF
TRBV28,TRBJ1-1,ASSLSGGVTEAF
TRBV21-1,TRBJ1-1,ASSLGRTLENTEAF